Listed here are 12 T cell receptor beta chains from one sample, sequenced in a study of blood T cell repertoires in COVID-19. Assay: immunoSEQ multiplex PCR; the TCRdb copy retains only in-frame clones and omits some. This table holds about 150,000 clones, roughly nine tenths found once. The sequencing sample was made of PBMCs or T cells enriched from blood (not recorded which). The receptors were gathered from a woman aged 40-49 years who had been exposed to COVID-19.

V and J are TRBV9 and TRBJ2-2; 14 bases match TRBD2. With 3 bases clipped from V and 5 bases from J, the junction kept 6 bases outside the gene matches. The CDR3 has 17 amino acids. Germline CDR1 reads SGDLS; CDR2 reads YYNGEE. The CDR3 DNA reads as TGTGCCAGCAGCGCCGGACTAGCGGGAGGCCGGACCGGGGAGCTGTTTTTT. It is translated as CASSAGLAGGRTGELFF.

The J gene is TRBJ2-7, the V gene TRBV19; possibly TRBD1 for D (6 bases). The germline V gene has CDR1 LNHDA and CDR2 SQIVND (reference sequence). V lost 4 bases, J lost 3 bases, and 10 bases lay in between. The CDR3 loop spans 13 amino acids. The CDR3 DNA reads TGTGCCAGTAGTAAGGGACAAGGCTACGAGCAGTACTTC. Its translation is CASSKGQGYEQYF.

The CDR3 loop reads CASSEGQGPYRAFF. The CDR3 bases are TGTGCCAGCAGTGAAGGACAGGGGCCTTACAGAGCTTTCTTT. The V gene is TRBV6-1, the J gene TRBJ1-1; 8 nucleotides match TRBD1. The CDR3 is 14 residues long. The V gene end was trimmed by 1 base and the J gene end by 10 bases; junction bases not matched to a gene: 8. Germline assignment: CDR1 MNHNS and CDR2 SASEGT.

A single count supports this clone. The chain couples TRBV18 to TRBJ2-2, with D possibly matching TRBD2 (6 bases). The V end was cut by 2 bases, the J end by 5 bases, with 9 bases between. Per the germline V gene, CDR1 is KGHSH and CDR2 is LQKENI. The CDR3 is 14 residues long. The CDR3 DNA is TGTGCCAGCTCACCAACTAGCAGAACCGGGGAGCTGTTTTTT. Translation gives CASSPTSRTGELFF.

The chain carries TRBV12-5 and TRBJ2-1; tentatively, D is TRBD2 (6 bases). The ends were cut back, 3 bases at V and 3 bases at J, with 9 bases in the middle. Germline-derived CDR1 and CDR2 are LGHNT and FRNRAP. The CDR3 contains 14 residues. The CDR3 loop is CASGLGGDYNEQFF. DNA of the CDR3: TGTGCTAGTGGTTTAGGAGGGGACTACAATGAGCAGTTCTTC.

V gene TRBV7-2 combines with J gene TRBJ2-1; 11 bases agree with TRBD2. This CDR3 comprises 17 residues. With V trimmed by 3 bases and J by 9 bases, 13 bases remained unmatched. The germline V gene encodes CDR1 SGHTA and CDR2 FQGNSA. For the CDR3, the DNA is TGTGCCAGCAGCTTGGATAAGAACGGGCTAGCGGGAGGTGAGCAGTTCTTC. Translating gives CASSLDKNGLAGGEQFF.

This clone was detected once. The chain uses TRBV5-1 and TRBJ2-7, with a tentative D call TRBD1 (5 bases). The ends were cut back, 3 bases at V and 2 bases at J, with 12 bases in the middle. Germline-derived CDR1 and CDR2 are SGHRS and YFSETQ. This CDR3 is built from 14 residues. The CDR3 bases are TGCGCCAGCAGCTGGGGCCAGGGCACCTACGAGCAGTACTTC. Its protein product is CASSWGQGTYEQYF.

V and J are TRBV27 and TRBJ2-1; D possibly corresponds to TRBD2 (6 bases). V dropped 6 bases and J dropped 5 bases, with 11 bases sitting between them. Germline CDR1 is MNHEY and CDR2 is SMNVEV (reference sequence). The CDR3 is made up of 13 amino acids. CDR3 amino acids: CASSGRPNNEQFF. CDR3 in DNA: TGTGCCAGCAGCGGGAGACCCAACAATGAGCAGTTCTTC.

This clone was counted many times. Here the CDR3 reads CASSNSPFEAFF. The CDR3 DNA sequence: TGTGCCAGCAGTAACAGTCCTTTTGAAGCTTTCTTT. The chain combines TRBV6-5 with TRBJ1-1; D gene unclear. Trimming shortened V by 5 bases and J by 7 bases, and 11 bases separated the two germline ends. The CDR3 has 12 residues. CDR1 and CDR2 (germline): MNHEY, SVGAGI.

Of note for this clone: The same CDR3 is also encoded by other DNA sequences in this sample. The rearrangement uses TRBV5-1 and TRBJ2-5; D is perhaps TRBD2 (6 bases). Trimming stripped 4 bases from V and 1 base from J, with 14 bases between. Per the germline V gene, CDR1 is SGHRS and CDR2 is YFSETQ. This CDR3 has 15 amino acids. CDR3 protein: CASSLLTGGQETQYF. The CDR3 bases are TGCGCCAGCAGCCTCCTAACCGGGGGCCAAGAGACCCAGTACTTC.

The chain recombines TRBV25-1 with TRBJ2-4; the match to TRBD1 covers 7 bases. The CDR3 has 16 residues. Germline loops: CDR1 MGHDK, CDR2 SYGVNS. Trimming cost V 3 bases and J 0 bases; bases outside gene matches: 5. CDR3 bases: TGTGCCAGCAGTGAGGGACAGCTACTAGCCAAAAACATTCAGTACTTC. The encoded protein is CASSEGQLLAKNIQYF.

The J gene is TRBJ2-5, the V gene TRBV10-2, with TRBD2 matching 11 bases. CDR3 length: 18 residues. Trimming removed 10 bases from V and 2 bases from J; junction bases left unmatched: 18. Germline CDR1 reads WSHSY; CDR2 reads SAAADI. The CDR3 is CATLDAVAGGRAQETQYF. The CDR3 coding sequence is TGCGCCACTCTCGACGCGGTAGCGGGAGGGAGGGCACAAGAGACCCAGTACTTC.